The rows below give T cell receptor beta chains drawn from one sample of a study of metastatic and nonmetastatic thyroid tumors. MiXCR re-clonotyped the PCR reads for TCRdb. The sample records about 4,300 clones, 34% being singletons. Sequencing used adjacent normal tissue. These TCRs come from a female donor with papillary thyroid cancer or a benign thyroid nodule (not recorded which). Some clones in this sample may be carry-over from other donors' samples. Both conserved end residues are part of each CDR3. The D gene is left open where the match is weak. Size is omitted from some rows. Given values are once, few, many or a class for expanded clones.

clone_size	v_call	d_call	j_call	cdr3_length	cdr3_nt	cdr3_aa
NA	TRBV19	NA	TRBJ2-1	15	TGTGCCAGTAGTATATCGTGGCCACCGATCAATGAGCAGTTCTTC	CASSISWPPINEQFF
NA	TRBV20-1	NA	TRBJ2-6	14	TGCAGTGCTAGAGAAGCGGCTGGGGCCAACGTCCTGACTTTC	CSAREAAGANVLTF
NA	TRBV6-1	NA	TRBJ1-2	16	TGTGCCGGGGATCTATTCGGTGCGGATGAATACTATGGCTACACCTTC	CAGDLFGADEYYGYTF
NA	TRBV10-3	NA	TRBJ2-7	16	TGTGCCATCAGTGGGATCGACAGGATTCAAACCTACGAGCAGTACTTC	CAISGIDRIQTYEQYF
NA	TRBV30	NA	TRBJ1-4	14	TGTGCCTGGAGTGTACAGAAGGGGAAAGAAAAACTGTTTTTT	CAWSVQKGKEKLFF
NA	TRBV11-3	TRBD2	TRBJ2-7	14	TGTGCCAGCAGCTTAGCGGGAGGGCCGGTCGAGCAGTACTTC	CASSLAGGPVEQYF
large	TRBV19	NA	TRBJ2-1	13	TGTGCCAGTAGTATTGAAGGTTACAATGAGCAGTTCTTC	CASSIEGYNEQFF
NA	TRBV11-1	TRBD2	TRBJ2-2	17	TGTGCCAGCAGAACCACCCGGGGGGGTTCGAACACCGGGGAGCTGTTTTTT	CASRTTRGGSNTGELFF
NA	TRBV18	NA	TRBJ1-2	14	TGTGCCAGCTCTCGCTCCACCGGGCAGGAGGGCTACACCTTC	CASSRSTGQEGYTF
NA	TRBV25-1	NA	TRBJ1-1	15	TGTGCCAGCAGTCATTCCGGGACACCGAACACTGAAGCTTTCTTT	CASSHSGTPNTEAFF
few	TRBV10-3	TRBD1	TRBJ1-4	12	TGTGCCATCAGTGAGGTAGGGGGCGGACTGTTTTTT	CAISEVGGGLFF
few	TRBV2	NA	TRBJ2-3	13	TGTGCCAGCAGATTCTTTTCCCCCGATACGCAGTATTTT	CASRFFSPDTQYF
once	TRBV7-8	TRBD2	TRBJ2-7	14	TGTGCCAGCAGCTTCGGGGGGGCCATGTACGAGCAGTACTTC	CASSFGGAMYEQYF
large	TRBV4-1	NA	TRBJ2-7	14	TGCGCCAGCAGCCAAACTAGCCTCTCCTACGAGCAGTACTTC	CASSQTSLSYEQYF
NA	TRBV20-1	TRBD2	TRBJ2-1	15	TGCAGTGCTAGTACGCGCGCGGGGGGAAACAATGAGCAGTTCTTC	CSASTRAGGNNEQFF
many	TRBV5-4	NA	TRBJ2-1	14	TGTGCCAGCAGCTTGCGGGGCCCCATCAATGAGCAGTTCTTC	CASSLRGPINEQFF
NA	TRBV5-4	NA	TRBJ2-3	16	TGTGCCAGCAGCTTTTGGCAGCTGGGGGCGGTAGATACGCAGTATTTT	CASSFWQLGAVDTQYF
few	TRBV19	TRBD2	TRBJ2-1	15	TGTGCCGTTAGGAGGCGGGAGAAGGGGAAGAATGAGCAGTTCTTC	CAVRRREKGKNEQFF
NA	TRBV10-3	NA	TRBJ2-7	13	TGTGCCATCAGTGAGTCGTCTGAGTACGAGCAGTACTTC	CAISESSEYEQYF
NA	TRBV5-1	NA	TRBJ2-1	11	TGCGCCAGCAGCCGGGGGAATGAGCAGTTCTTC	CASSRGNEQFF
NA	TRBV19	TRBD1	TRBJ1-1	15	TGTGCCAGTAGTATACAGGGGGGGGTGAACACTGAAGCTTTCTTT	CASSIQGGVNTEAFF
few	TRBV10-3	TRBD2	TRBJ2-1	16	TGTGCCATCGGTGATTCCGGGACTAGCGTTAACAATGAGCAGTTCTTC	CAIGDSGTSVNNEQFF
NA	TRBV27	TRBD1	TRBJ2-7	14	TGTGCCAGCAGTCTAGGGACAGGGAGCTACGAGCAGTACTTC	CASSLGTGSYEQYF
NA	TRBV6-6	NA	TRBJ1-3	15	TGTGCCAGCAGTTACAGGACATCCTCTGGAAACACCATATATTTT	CASSYRTSSGNTIYF
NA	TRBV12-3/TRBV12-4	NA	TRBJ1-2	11	TGTGCCAGCAGTTCCCGCCATGGCTACACCTTC	CASSSRHGYTF
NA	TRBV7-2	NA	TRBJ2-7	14	TGTGCCAGCAGCCTCCGGGGTAGCTTGGCCGAGCAGTACTTC	CASSLRGSLAEQYF